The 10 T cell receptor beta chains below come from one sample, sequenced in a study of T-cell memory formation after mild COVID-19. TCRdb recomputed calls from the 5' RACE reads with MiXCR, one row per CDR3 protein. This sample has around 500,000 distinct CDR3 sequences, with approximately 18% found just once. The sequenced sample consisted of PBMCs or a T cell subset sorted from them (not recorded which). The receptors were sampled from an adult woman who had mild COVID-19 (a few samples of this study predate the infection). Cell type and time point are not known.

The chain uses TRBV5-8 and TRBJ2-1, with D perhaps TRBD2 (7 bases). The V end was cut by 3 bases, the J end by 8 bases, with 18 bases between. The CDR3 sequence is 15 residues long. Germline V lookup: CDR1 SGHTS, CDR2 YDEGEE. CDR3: CASSWAVKGGDEQFF. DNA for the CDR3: TGTGCCAGCAGCTGGGCGGTTAAGGGGGGGGATGAGCAGTTCTTC. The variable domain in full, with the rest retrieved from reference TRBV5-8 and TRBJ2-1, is EAGVTQSPTHLIKTRGQQATLRCSPISGHTSVYWYQQALGLGLQFLLWYDEGEERNRGNFPPRFSGRQFPNYSSELNVNALELEDSALYLCASSWAVKGGDEQFFGPGTRLTVL.

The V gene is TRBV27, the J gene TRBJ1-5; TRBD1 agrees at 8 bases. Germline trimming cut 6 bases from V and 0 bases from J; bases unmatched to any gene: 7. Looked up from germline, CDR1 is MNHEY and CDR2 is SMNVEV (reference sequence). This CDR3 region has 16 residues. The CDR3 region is CASRFQGAGSNQPQHF. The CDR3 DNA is TGTGCCAGCAGATTTCAGGGGGCAGGTAGCAATCAGCCCCAGCATTTT.

Here the CDR3 reads CASSLVQGTEAFF. CDR3 DNA: TGCGCCAGCAGCTTGGTACAGGGCACTGAAGCTTTCTTT. The V call is TRBV5-1, the J call TRBJ1-1; D possibly corresponds to TRBD1 (6 bases). Between the trimmed V and J ends, which lost 0 bases and 4 bases, there was a span of 7 bases. The CDR3 contains 13 residues. Per the germline V gene, CDR1 is SGHRS and CDR2 is YFSETQ.

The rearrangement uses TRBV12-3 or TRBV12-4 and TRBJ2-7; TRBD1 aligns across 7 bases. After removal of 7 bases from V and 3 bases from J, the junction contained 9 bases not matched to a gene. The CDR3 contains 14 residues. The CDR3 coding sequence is TGTGCCAGCACGTACAGGGGAAGGAACTACGAGCAGTACTTC. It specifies CASTYRGRNYEQYF.

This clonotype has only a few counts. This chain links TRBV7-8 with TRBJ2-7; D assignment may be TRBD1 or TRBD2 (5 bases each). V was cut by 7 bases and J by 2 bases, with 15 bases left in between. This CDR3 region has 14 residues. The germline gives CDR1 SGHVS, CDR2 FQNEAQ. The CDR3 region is CASTYPGRTYEQYF. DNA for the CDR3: TGTGCCAGCACATATCCGGGACGGACCTACGAGCAGTACTTC.

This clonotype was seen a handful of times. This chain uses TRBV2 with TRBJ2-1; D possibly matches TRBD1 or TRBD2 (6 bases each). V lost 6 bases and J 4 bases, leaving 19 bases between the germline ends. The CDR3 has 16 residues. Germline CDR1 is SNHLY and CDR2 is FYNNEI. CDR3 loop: CASSHPVEGGYNEQFF. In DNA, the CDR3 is TGTGCCAGCAGCCACCCCGTGGAAGGGGGGTACAATGAGCAGTTCTTC.

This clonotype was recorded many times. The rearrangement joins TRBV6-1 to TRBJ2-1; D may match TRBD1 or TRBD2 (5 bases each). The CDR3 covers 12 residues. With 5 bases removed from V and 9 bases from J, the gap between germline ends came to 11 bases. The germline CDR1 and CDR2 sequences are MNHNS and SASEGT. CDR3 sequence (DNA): TGTGCCAGCAGTTTTTGGGGGACTGAGCAGTTCTTC. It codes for CASSFWGTEQFF.

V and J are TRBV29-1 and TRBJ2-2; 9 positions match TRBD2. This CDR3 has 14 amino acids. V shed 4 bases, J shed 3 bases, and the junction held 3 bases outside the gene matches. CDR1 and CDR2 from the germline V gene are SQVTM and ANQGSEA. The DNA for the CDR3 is TGCAGCGTTGCTAAGCGGGGGGACACCGGGGAGCTGTTTTTT. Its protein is CSVAKRGDTGELFF.

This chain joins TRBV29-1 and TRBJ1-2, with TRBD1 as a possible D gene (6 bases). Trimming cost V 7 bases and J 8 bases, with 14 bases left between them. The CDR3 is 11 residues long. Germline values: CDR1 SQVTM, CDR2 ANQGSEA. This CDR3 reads CSAWTAEGYTF. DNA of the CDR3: TGCAGCGCTTGGACAGCTGAGGGCTACACCTTC.

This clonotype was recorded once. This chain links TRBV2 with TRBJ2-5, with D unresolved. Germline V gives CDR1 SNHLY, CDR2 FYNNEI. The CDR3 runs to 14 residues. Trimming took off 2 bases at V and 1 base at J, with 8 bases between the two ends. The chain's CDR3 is CASSERRLQETQYF. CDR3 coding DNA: TGTGCCAGCAGTGAAAGGCGGCTCCAAGAGACCCAGTACTTC.